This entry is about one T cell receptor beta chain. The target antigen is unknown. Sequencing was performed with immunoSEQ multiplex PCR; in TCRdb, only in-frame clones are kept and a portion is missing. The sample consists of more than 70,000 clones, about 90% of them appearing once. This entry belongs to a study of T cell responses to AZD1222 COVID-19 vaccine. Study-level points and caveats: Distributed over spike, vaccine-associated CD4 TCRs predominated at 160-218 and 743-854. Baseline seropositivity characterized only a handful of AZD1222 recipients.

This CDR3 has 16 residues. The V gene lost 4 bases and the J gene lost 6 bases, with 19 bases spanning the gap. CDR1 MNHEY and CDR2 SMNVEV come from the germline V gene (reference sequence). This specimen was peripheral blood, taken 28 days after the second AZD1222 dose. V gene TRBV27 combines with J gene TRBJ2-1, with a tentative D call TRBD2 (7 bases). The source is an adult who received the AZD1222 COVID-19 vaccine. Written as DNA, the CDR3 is TGTGCCAGCAGTTCAGCGGGACACCGGATTGGCAATGAGCAGTTCTTC. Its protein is CASSSAGHRIGNEQFF.